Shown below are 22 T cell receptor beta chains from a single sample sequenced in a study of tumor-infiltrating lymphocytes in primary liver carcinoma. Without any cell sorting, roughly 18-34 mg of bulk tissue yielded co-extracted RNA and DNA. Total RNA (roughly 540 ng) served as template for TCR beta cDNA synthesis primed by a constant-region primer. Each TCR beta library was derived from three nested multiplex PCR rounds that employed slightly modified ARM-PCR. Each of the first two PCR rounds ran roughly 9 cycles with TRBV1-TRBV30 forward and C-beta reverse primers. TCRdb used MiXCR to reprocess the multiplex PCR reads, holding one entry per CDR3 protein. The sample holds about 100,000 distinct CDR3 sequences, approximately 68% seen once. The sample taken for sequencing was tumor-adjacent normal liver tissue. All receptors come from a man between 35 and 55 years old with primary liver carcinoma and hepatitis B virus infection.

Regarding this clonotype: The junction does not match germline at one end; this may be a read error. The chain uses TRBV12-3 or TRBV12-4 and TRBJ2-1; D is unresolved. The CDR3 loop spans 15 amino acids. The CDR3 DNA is TGTGACAGCAGTACGCCTTTGGAGTCCTACAATGAGCAGTTCTTC. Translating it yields CDSSTPLESYNEQFF.

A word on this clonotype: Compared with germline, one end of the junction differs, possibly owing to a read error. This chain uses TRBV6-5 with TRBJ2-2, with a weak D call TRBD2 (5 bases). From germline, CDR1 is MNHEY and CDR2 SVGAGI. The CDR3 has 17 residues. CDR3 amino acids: CASSLRPLGVNTGELFF. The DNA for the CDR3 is TGTGCCAGCAGTCTTCGCCCACTTGGAGTGAACACCGGGGAGTTGTTTTTT.

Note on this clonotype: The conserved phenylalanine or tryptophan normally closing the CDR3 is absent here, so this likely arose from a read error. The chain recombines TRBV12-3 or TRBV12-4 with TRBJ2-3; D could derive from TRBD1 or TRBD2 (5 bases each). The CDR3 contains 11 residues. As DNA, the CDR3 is TGTGCCAGCAGCCGGGGCGATATGCAGTATCTT. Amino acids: CASSRGDMQYL.

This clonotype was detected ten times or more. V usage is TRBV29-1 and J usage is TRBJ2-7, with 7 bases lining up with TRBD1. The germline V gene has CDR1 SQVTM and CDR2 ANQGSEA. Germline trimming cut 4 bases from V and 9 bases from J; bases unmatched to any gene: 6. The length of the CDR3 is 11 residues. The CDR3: CSVGTGSRQYF. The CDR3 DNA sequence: TGCAGCGTTGGGACAGGTTCACGGCAGTACTTC.

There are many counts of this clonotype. CDR3 residues: CASSLDPFLSLSYEQYF. The DNA for the CDR3 is TGTGCCAGCAGCTTAGACCCATTTTTGTCCCTCTCCTACGAGCAGTACTTC. The genes are TRBV11-2 and TRBJ2-7, with D unclear. Looked up from germline, CDR1 is SGHAT and CDR2 is FQNNGV. The length of the CDR3 is 17 residues. Trimming removed 0 bases at V and 0 bases at J, with 15 bases between.

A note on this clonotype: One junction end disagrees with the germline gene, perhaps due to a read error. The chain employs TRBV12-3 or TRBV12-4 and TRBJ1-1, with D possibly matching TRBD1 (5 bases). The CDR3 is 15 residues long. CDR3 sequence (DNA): TGTGCCAGCAGTTATAGGGGAGAGGGCATCACTAAAGCTTTCTTT. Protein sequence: CASSYRGEGITKAFF.

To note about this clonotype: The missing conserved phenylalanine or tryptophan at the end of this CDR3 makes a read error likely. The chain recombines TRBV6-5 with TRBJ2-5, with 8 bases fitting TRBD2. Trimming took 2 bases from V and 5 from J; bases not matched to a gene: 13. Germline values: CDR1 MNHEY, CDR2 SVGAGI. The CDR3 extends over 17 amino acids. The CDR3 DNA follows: TGTGCCAGCAGTTACGTAGGGACGGGAGGGCCTGGGGAGACCCAGTACCTT. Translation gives CASSYVGTGGPGETQYL.

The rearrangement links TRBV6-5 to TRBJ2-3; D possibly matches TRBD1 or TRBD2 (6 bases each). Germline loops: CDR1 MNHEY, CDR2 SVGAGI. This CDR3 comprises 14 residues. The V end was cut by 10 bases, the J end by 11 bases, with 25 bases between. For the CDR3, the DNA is TGTGCCAACAATACATGGACAAAGGGGGAGGAGCAGTATTTT. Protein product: CANNTWTKGEEQYF.

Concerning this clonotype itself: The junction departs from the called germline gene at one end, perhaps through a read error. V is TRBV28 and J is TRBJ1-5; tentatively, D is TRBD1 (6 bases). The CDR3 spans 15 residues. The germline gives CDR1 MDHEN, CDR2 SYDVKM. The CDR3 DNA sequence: TGTACCAGCAGTTCATTACAGGGAGACAATCAGCCCCAGCATTTT. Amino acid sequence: CTSSSLQGDNQPQHF.

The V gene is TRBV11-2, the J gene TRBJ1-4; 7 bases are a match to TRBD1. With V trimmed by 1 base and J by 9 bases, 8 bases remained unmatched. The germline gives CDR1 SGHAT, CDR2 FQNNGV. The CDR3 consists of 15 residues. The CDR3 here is CASSLGAGGGKKLFF. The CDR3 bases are TGTGCCAGCAGCTTAGGGGCAGGGGGTGGGAAAAAACTGTTTTTT.

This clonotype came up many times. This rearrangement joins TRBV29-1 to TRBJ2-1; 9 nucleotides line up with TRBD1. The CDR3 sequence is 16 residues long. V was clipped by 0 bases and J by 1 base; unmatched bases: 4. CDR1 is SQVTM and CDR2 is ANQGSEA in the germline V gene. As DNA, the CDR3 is TGCAGCGTTGAAGAGACCGGGACAGGGTCCTACAATGAGCAGTTCTTC. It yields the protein CSVEETGTGSYNEQFF.

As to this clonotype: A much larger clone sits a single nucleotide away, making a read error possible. CDR3 sequence (DNA): TGTGCCATCAGATTCGTAGCGGGAAGCTCCTACAATGAGCAGTTCTTC. This sequence encodes CAIRFVAGSSYNEQFF. V and J are TRBV10-3 and TRBJ2-1, with 8 bases that match TRBD2. The CDR3 spans 16 residues. Germline V gene data show CDR1 as ENHRY and CDR2 as SYGVKD. With V trimmed by 6 bases and J by 0 bases, 7 bases remained unmatched.

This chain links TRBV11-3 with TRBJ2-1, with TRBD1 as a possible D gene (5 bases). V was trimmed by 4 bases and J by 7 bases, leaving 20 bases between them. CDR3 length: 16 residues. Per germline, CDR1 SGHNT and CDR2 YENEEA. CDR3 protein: CASSSCNGAGSNEQFF. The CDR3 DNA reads TGTGCCAGCAGCTCGTGTAATGGGGCAGGGTCAAATGAGCAGTTCTTC.

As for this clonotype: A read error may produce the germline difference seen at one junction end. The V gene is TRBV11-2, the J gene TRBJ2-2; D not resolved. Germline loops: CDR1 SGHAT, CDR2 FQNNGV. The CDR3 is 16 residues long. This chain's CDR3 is CTSSFTQSPYGGELFF. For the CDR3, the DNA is TGTACCAGCAGCTTTACTCAGAGCCCCTACGGCGGGGAGCTGTTTTTT.

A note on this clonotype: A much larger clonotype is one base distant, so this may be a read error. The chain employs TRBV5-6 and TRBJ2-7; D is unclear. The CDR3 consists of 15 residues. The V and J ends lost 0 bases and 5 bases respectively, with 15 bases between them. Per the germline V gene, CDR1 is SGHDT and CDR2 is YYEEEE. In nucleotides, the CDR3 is TGTGCCAGCAGCTTGGAAACCCCAGACGCCCACGAGCAGTACTTC. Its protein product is CASSLETPDAHEQYF.

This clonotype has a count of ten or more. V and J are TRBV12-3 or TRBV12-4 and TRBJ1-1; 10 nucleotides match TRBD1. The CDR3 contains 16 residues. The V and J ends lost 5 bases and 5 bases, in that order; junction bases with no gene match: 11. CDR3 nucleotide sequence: TGTGCCAGCAGTCCGGGGACAGGGGCGGGGGGGACTGAAGCTTTCTTT. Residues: CASSPGTGAGGTEAFF.

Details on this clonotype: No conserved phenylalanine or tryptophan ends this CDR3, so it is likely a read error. CDR3 residues: CASSQGPGWRDHNEQFL. The DNA of the CDR3 is TGTGCCAGCAGCCAAGGTCCGGGCTGGAGGGACCACAATGAGCAGTTCCTC. The V and J genes are TRBV4-2 and TRBJ2-1, with D possibly being TRBD2 (6 bases). CDR3 length: 17 residues. Germline V gives CDR1 LGHNA, CDR2 YNFKEQ. V gave up 1 base and J gave up 5 bases, with 18 bases separating them.

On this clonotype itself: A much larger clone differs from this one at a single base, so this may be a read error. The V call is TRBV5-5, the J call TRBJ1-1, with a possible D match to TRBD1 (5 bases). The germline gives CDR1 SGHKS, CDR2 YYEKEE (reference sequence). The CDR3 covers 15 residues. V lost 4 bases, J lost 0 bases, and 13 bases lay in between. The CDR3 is CASSREGRMNTEAFF. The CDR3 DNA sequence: TGTGCCAGCAGCCGAGAGGGGCGAATGAACACTGAAGCTTTCTTT.

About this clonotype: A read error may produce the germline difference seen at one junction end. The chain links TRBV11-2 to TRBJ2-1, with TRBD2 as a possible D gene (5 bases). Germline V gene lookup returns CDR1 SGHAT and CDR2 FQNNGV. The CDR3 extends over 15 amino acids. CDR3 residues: CACSLGVGVQNEQFF. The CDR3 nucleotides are TGTGCCTGCAGCTTAGGAGTGGGAGTTCAGAATGAGCAGTTCTTC.

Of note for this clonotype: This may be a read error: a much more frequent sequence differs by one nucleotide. CDR3 sequence (DNA): TGCGGCGTTGAATCAGGGGGGGGAAACACCATATATTTT. Its protein is CGVESGGGNTIYF. The V and J genes are TRBV29-1 and TRBJ1-3, with 7 bases identical to TRBD1. Germline values: CDR1 SQVTM, CDR2 ANQGSEA. This CDR3 spans 13 amino acids.

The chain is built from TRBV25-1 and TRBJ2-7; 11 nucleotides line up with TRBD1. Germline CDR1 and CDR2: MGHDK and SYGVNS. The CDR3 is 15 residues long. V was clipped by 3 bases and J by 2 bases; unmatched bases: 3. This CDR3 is CASSDPGQGAYEQYF. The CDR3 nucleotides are TGTGCCAGCAGTGATCCGGGACAGGGGGCCTACGAGCAGTACTTC.

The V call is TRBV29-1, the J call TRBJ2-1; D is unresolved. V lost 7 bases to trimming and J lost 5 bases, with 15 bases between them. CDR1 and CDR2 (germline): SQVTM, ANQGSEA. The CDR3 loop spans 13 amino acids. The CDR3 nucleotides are TGCAGCGCCCAACCTAGGGCCCACAATGAGCAGTTCTTC. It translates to CSAQPRAHNEQFF.